The 31 T cell receptor beta chains in this list originate from one sample, sequenced in a study of molecular identifiers for immune sequencing clone quantification. TCRdb fed the PCR reads into MiXCR, producing one record per CDR3 protein. The sample carries under 85,000 distinct CDR3 sequences, around a sixth recorded once. Sequenced input: naive CD8+ T cells from blood, with Jurkat cell RNA spiked in. Indicated subset: FACS-sorted CD8+CD4-CCR7+CD45RA+ naive T cells. The source of these receptors is a human donor in good health. Some libraries in this study had Jurkat cell RNA spiked in.

Remarks on this clonotype: A read error may explain this, as a much larger clone is one base away. The V and J genes are TRBV12-3 or TRBV12-4 and TRBJ2-5, with D unresolved. This CDR3 has 12 residues. The CDR3 nucleotides read TGTGCCAGCGGTTTAGCCTTCGAGACCCAGTACTTC. It is translated as CASGLAFETQYF.

J is TRBJ2-2 and V is TRBV7-8; TRBD2 matches at 14 bases. The trim removed 4 bases at V and 6 bases at J, leaving 10 bases unmatched. Germline V gives CDR1 SGHVS, CDR2 FQNEAQ. The CDR3 runs 18 residues. The CDR3 here is CASSSRLAGGPVPGELFF. In DNA form, the CDR3 reads TGTGCCAGCAGCTCTCGACTAGCGGGAGGGCCGGTACCCGGGGAGCTGTTTTTT.

This clonotype was observed many times. The chain joins TRBV19 to TRBJ1-5; D not resolved. The V and J ends lost 2 bases and 0 bases respectively, with 8 bases between them. The CDR3 runs to 15 residues. Per the germline V gene, CDR1 is LNHDA and CDR2 is SQIVND (reference sequence). The CDR3 reads CASSIYGDSNQPQHF. The DNA for the CDR3 is TGTGCCAGTAGTATATATGGGGATAGCAATCAGCCCCAGCATTTT.

To note about this clonotype: Given a much more abundant clone one base away, this may be a read error. Because it lacks the conserved phenylalanine or tryptophan at the end, this CDR3 is likely a read error. The chain is built from TRBV7-6 and TRBJ1-1; D remains unclear. CDR3 length: 15 amino acids. CDR1 and CDR2 (germline): SGHVS, FNYEAQ. Trimming took 10 bases from V and 6 from J, leaving 24 bases between them. The CDR3 DNA reads as TGTGCCATAATAGGGCGAGGCACCGAATTGGCTGAAGCTTTCCTT. The encoded protein is CAIIGRGTELAEAFL.

The chain uses TRBV16 and TRBJ2-7; D is undetermined. The CDR3 totals 14 residues. The germline V and J ends were trimmed by 0 bases and 6 bases, with 12 bases remaining between them. Germline V gives CDR1 KGHSY, CDR2 FQNENV. CDR3 coding DNA: TGTGCCAGCAGCCAATCTTATAGCATCTGCGAGCAGTACTTC. Translation gives CASSQSYSICEQYF.

At least ten counts were recorded for this clonotype. The chain joins TRBV9 to TRBJ2-7; no clear D. The CDR3 loop spans 14 amino acids. The germline V and J ends were trimmed by 0 bases and 0 bases, with 7 bases remaining between them. The germline gives CDR1 SGDLS, CDR2 YYNGEE. The CDR3 region is CASSVEGSSYEQYF. The CDR3 nucleotides are TGTGCCAGCAGCGTAGAAGGCAGCTCCTACGAGCAGTACTTC. Together with reference TRBV9 and TRBJ2-7, the CDR3 gives the full variable domain: DSGVTQTPKHLITATGQRVTLRCSPRSGDLSVYWYQQSLDQGLQFLIQYYNGEERAKGNILERFSAQQFPDLHSELNLSSLELGDSALYFCASSVEGSSYEQYFGPGTRLTVT.

Details on this clonotype: A read error may be the cause here, since a much bigger clone is one base away. Lacking the conserved final phenylalanine or tryptophan, this CDR3 likely reflects a read error. This chain uses TRBV19 with TRBJ1-5; TRBD1 matches 8 bases. Germline V gene lookup returns CDR1 LNHDA and CDR2 SQIVND (reference sequence). Losses at the gene ends were 5 bases for V and 7 bases for J; bases not matched to a gene: 7. This CDR3 has 14 amino acids. The CDR3 region has the DNA TGTGCCAGTAGTCTTGGGTCAGGGGGCCAGCCCCAGCATTCT. Translating gives CASSLGSGGQPQHS.

In the case of this clonotype: A much larger clone lies a single base off, so this may be a read error. The rearrangement uses TRBV4-3 and TRBJ1-1; TRBD1 might be the D (5 bases). The V end was cut by 5 bases, the J end by 0 bases, with 13 bases between. The germline V gene encodes CDR1 LGHNA and CDR2 YSLEER. The CDR3 spans 15 residues. This chain's CDR3 is CASSIITGLNTEAFF. The CDR3 nucleotides read TGCGCCAGCAGCATCATCACAGGTCTGAACACTGAAGCTTTCTTT.

As to this clonotype: Since a much larger clone is just one base distant, this may be a read error. The V call is TRBV12-5, the J call TRBJ2-1, with D unresolved. CDR3 length: 14 residues. CDR1 LGHNT and CDR2 FRNRAP come from the germline V gene. Trimming stripped 7 bases from V and 5 bases from J, with 15 bases between. The CDR3 DNA reads as TGTGCTAGTGCCGAAGACATAACCCACAATGAGCAGTTCTTC. This translates into CASAEDITHNEQFF.

The chain recombines TRBV30 with TRBJ2-1, with 7 bases identical to TRBD2. The CDR3 is 15 amino acids. Trimming took 1 base from V and 15 from J; bases not matched to a gene: 18. In germline, CDR1 is GTSNPN, CDR2 SVGIG (reference sequence). The CDR3 reads CAWSDLLATNGGRFF. The CDR3 nucleotides read TGTGCCTGGAGTGACCTACTAGCGACTAATGGTGGGCGGTTCTTC.

Ten or more counts support this clonotype. This sequence joins TRBV3-1 and TRBJ2-7; unclear D gene. Germline CDR1 LGHDT, CDR2 YNNKEL (reference sequence). This CDR3 is built from 13 residues. Here the CDR3 DNA reads TGTGCAACCCAAGGACCGGCGGCCTACGAGCAGTACTTC. Protein sequence: CATQGPAAYEQYF.

This clonotype was seen ten or more times. V gene TRBV5-1 combines with J gene TRBJ2-7; no clear D. The germline V gene has CDR1 SGHRS and CDR2 YFSETQ. The ends were cut back, 1 base at V and 3 bases at J, with 8 bases in the middle. The CDR3 consists of 13 residues. CDR3 sequence (DNA): TGCGCCAGCAGCTTGACAGAATTCTACGAGCAGTACTTC. Protein: CASSLTEFYEQYF.

This clonotype was found many times. This chain links TRBV25-1 with TRBJ1-1; 7 nucleotides agree with TRBD1. The CDR3 has 15 amino acids. Germline V CDR1 and CDR2: MGHDK, SYGVNS. J was trimmed by 4 bases and V by 3 bases; bases with no gene match: 8. CDR3 protein: CASSERGLLGTEAFF. The DNA for the CDR3 is TGTGCCAGCAGTGAGAGGGGGCTTCTGGGCACTGAAGCTTTCTTT. Looking up the rest from reference TRBV25-1 and TRBJ1-1 gives the full variable domain: EADIYQTPRYLVIGTGKKITLECSQTMGHDKMYWYQQDPGMELHLIHYSYGVNSTEKGDLSSESTVSRIRTEHFPLTLESARPSHTSQYLCASSERGLLGTEAFFGQGTRLTVV.

This clonotype was found many times. The V call is TRBV6-1, the J call TRBJ2-3; D possibly corresponds to TRBD2 (7 bases). Germline V lookup: CDR1 MNHNS, CDR2 SASEGT. The CDR3 is 16 residues long. Trimming took off 0 bases at V and 6 bases at J, with 16 bases between the two ends. CDR3 sequence: CASSEAGRGGGDTQYF. Written as DNA, the CDR3 is TGTGCCAGCAGTGAAGCGGGCAGGGGAGGGGGGGATACGCAGTATTTT.

This clonotype was observed at least ten times. The V gene is TRBV7-2, the J gene TRBJ2-7; 10 bases fit TRBD2. The CDR3 is 16 amino acids. Germline V gene sequence: CDR1 SGHTA, CDR2 FQGNSA. The J segment lost 4 bases and the V segment lost 1 base, leaving 7 bases of the junction unmatched. The CDR3 region has the DNA TGTGCCAGCAGCTTAGATAGGCTAGCGGGAGTTTACGAGCAGTACTTC. This translates into CASSLDRLAGVYEQYF.

This clonotype was seen repeatedly, ten times or more. The V and J genes are TRBV7-9 and TRBJ2-7, with D unresolved. The germline V gene has CDR1 SEHNR and CDR2 FQNEAQ (reference sequence). V was pared by 2 bases and J by 6 bases, with 11 bases between. The CDR3 consists of 13 residues. DNA of the CDR3: TGTGCCAGCAGCTTACCTGCAGAAACCGAGCAGTACTTC. Amino acid sequence: CASSLPAETEQYF. The full variable domain, with the rest looked up from reference TRBV7-9 and TRBJ2-7, is DTGVSQNPRHKITKRGQNVTFRCDPISEHNRLYWYRQTLGQGPEFLTYFQNEAQLEKSRLLSDRFSAERPKGSFSTLEIQRTEQGDSAMYLCASSLPAETEQYFGPGTRLTVT.

The rearrangement links TRBV4-1 to TRBJ2-7; D is perhaps TRBD2 (5 bases). Between the trimmed V and J ends, which lost 3 bases and 2 bases, there was a span of 8 bases. The CDR3 length is 13 residues. Germline V gives CDR1 MGHRA, CDR2 YSYEKL. Here the CDR3 DNA reads TGCGCCAGCAGCCAGTCTAGCCCCTACGAGCAGTACTTC. It specifies CASSQSSPYEQYF.

This chain uses TRBV4-3 with TRBJ2-7; 7 nucleotides match TRBD1. With V trimmed by 0 bases and J by 3 bases, 11 bases remained unmatched. The V gene's germline CDR1 is LGHNA and CDR2 YSLEER. This CDR3 has 17 amino acids. CDR3 sequence reads: CASSQDRTGAGGYEQYF. CDR3 bases: TGCGCCAGCAGCCAAGATCGCACCGGGGCAGGGGGCTACGAGCAGTACTTC.

This clonotype was observed many times. The J gene is TRBJ2-1, the V gene TRBV20-1; unclear D gene. The CDR3 has 17 amino acids. In germline, CDR1 is DFQATT, CDR2 SNEGSKA (reference sequence). Trimming took off 2 bases at V and 6 bases at J, with 23 bases between the two ends. CDR3 region: CSARSLKLASTLNEQFF. The CDR3 DNA follows: TGCAGTGCTAGATCCCTGAAGTTGGCAAGTACCCTCAATGAGCAGTTCTTC.

This clonotype was counted ten times or more. The chain is built from TRBV11-2 and TRBJ2-4, with a weak D call TRBD2 (6 bases). The CDR3 has 20 residues. Trimming shortened V by 0 bases and J by 1 base, and 22 bases separated the two germline ends. CDR1 and CDR2 (germline): SGHAT, FQNNGV. CDR3 sequence (DNA): TGTGCCAGCAGCTTAGATGGGGCCTGGGGGGAGTTGATCGCCAAAAACATTCAGTACTTC. This encodes CASSLDGAWGELIAKNIQYF.

This clonotype was recorded a few times. The V call is TRBV7-9, the J call TRBJ1-2; D unclear. V dropped 5 bases and J dropped 6 bases, with 22 bases sitting between them. Germline V gene lookup returns CDR1 SEHNR and CDR2 FQNEAQ (reference sequence). This CDR3 contains 16 residues. The CDR3 sequence: CASSPLETEGSHGYTF. In DNA form, the CDR3 reads TGTGCCAGCAGCCCCTTAGAAACAGAGGGTTCGCATGGCTACACCTTC.

Remarks on this clonotype: This may come from a read error, since a much larger clone is one base off. This chain uses TRBV4-3 with TRBJ2-5, with a possible D match to TRBD2 (6 bases). This CDR3 has 17 residues. The V end lost 1 base, the J end lost 3 bases, and 18 bases lay between the germline ends. CDR1 and CDR2 from the germline V gene are LGHNA and YSLEER. Here the CDR3 DNA reads TGCGCCAGCAGCCAAGCTAGATTAGACGGGGGTAAAGAGACCCAGTACTTC. It encodes CASSQARLDGGKETQYF.

The chain employs TRBV9 and TRBJ2-7; TRBD2 matches at 10 bases. Germline V gene sequence: CDR1 SGDLS, CDR2 YYNGEE. This CDR3 contains 14 residues. The trim removed 3 bases at V and 4 bases at J, leaving 4 bases unmatched. In nucleotides, the CDR3 is TGTGCCAGCAGCGATGGGACTAGCGTGTACGAGCAGTACTTC. Translated, it gives CASSDGTSVYEQYF.

Concerning this clonotype: A much larger clone lies a single base off, so this may be a read error. The chain has TRBV2 and TRBJ2-5; D is possibly TRBD1 (5 bases). The CDR3 runs 16 residues. Germline CDR1 SNHLY, CDR2 FYNNEI. CDR3 DNA sequence: TGTGCCAGCAGTGAATCACTCCAGGACGGACAAGAGGCCCAGTACTTC. It translates to CASSESLQDGQEAQYF.

This clonotype was recorded at least ten times. The V call is TRBV24-1, the J call TRBJ2-7; D may be TRBD1 (6 bases). V lost 3 bases to trimming and J lost 3 bases, with 11 bases between them. Per germline, CDR1 KGHDR and CDR2 SFDVKD. CDR3 length: 14 residues. CDR3 region: CATSDPTDSYEQYF. CDR3 in DNA: TGTGCCACCAGTGATCCCACGGACAGCTACGAGCAGTACTTC.

For this clonotype: This could be a read error, since a much larger clone is one nucleotide away. The J gene is TRBJ2-2, the V gene TRBV5-3, with D possibly being TRBD2 (6 bases). TRBV5-3 is an open reading frame whose function is uncertain. The CDR3 totals 18 residues. Trimming cost V 10 bases and J 5 bases, with 30 bases left between them. CDR3 residues: CAGSPNPRDWVFTGELFF. The CDR3 DNA is TGTGCCGGCAGCCCCAACCCCCGGGACTGGGTTTTTACCGGGGAGCTGTTTTTT.

This clonotype has more than one count but fewer than ten. A read error may explain this, as a much larger clone is one base away. V and J are TRBV24-1 and TRBJ2-2; tentatively, D is TRBD2 (5 bases). Germline V gene data show CDR1 as KGHDR and CDR2 as SFDVKD. The CDR3 spans 17 residues. The CDR3 protein is CAASDLTSRGNTGELFF. CDR3 DNA sequence: TGTGCCGCCAGTGATTTGACCTCCCGGGGAAACACCGGGGAGCTGTTTTTT.

This clonotype was recorded many times. The genes are TRBV6-1 and TRBJ1-1; unclear D gene. V gave up 3 bases and J gave up 3 bases, with 17 bases separating them. The CDR3 covers 16 residues. Looked up from germline, CDR1 is MNHNS and CDR2 is SASEGT. DNA for the CDR3: TGTGCCAGCAGTGACTTTTGGGCCCATCCGGACACTGAAGCTTTCTTT. Its translation: CASSDFWAHPDTEAFF.

This clonotype came up many times. The chain has TRBV20-1 and TRBJ2-3; either TRBD1 or TRBD2 may fit D (5 bases each). The V gene lost 6 bases and the J gene lost 0 bases, with 16 bases spanning the gap. CDR1 is DFQATT and CDR2 is SNEGSKA in the germline V gene (reference sequence). CDR3 length equals 15 residues. CDR3 region: CSATAWGISTDTQYF. CDR3 nucleotides: TGCAGTGCCACCGCGTGGGGGATAAGCACAGATACGCAGTATTTT.

A note on this clonotype: Being one base from a much bigger clone, this may be a read error. This chain joins TRBV20-1 and TRBJ2-7; 9 nucleotides align to TRBD2. The CDR3 length is 14 residues. Germline CDR1 DFQATT, CDR2 SNEGSKA (reference sequence). CDR3 region: CSTRDQREVYEQYF. As DNA, the CDR3 is TGCAGTACTAGAGACCAGCGGGAGGTTTACGAGCAGTACTTC.

This clonotype occurred many times. The V and J genes are TRBV7-9 and TRBJ2-7; D not certain. Germline V CDR1 and CDR2: SEHNR, FQNEAQ (reference sequence). V lost 5 bases and J lost 6, with 20 bases in between. The CDR3 loop spans 15 amino acids. The CDR3 here is CASSPSRTAGLEQYF. CDR3 in DNA: TGTGCCAGCAGCCCCAGCCGAACAGCCGGTCTCGAGCAGTACTTC.